A selection of T cell receptor beta chains follows, all from one sample in a study of CDR3 diversity in severe acne. TCRdb re-called the PCR reads through MiXCR, storing one row per CDR3 protein. The profile shows about 86,000 distinct CDR3 sequences, about 54% of them singletons. The sequenced material came from blood. These receptors all come from a male donor in good health, without acne. Both conserved end residues are part of each CDR3. D genes are given only for firm matches. Clone size is stated in some rows and not others, as once, few, many or a class when expanded.

CDR3 | DNA | D | J | V | size
CASSYGRGTCEQYF | TGTGCCAGCAGCTATGGGAGAGGGACCTGCGAGCAGTACTTC | . | TRBJ2-7 | TRBV7-9 | .
CASSIAVIERGEQYF | TGTGCCAGTAGTATTGCGGTTATCGAGAGGGGCGAGCAGTACTTC | . | TRBJ2-7 | TRBV19 | .
CASSPTTERYGYTF | TGTGCCAGCAGTCCGACCACAGAGAGGTATGGCTACACCTTC | . | TRBJ1-2 | TRBV12-3/TRBV12-4 | .
CASSLGDRGQNRF | TGTGCCAGCAGCTTAGGGGACAGGGGGCAGAACAGATTC | TRBD1 | TRBJ1-2 | TRBV7-3 | once
CASSVALRGETQYFGELFF | . | . | TRBJ2-2 | TRBV9 | .
CATSARQPPYNEQFF | TGTGCCACCAGTGCTCGACAGCCCCCCTACAATGAGCAGTTCTTC | . | TRBJ2-1 | TRBV24-1 | medium-sized
CASSPDPGGADTQYF | TGTGCCAGCAGCCCAGATCCGGGCGGGGCAGATACGCAGTATTTT | . | TRBJ2-3 | TRBV7-2 | many
CAGSVGLAGVTGELFF | TGTGCCGGCAGCGTCGGACTAGCGGGAGTGACCGGGGAGCTGTTTTTT | TRBD2 | TRBJ2-2 | TRBV9 | .
CAIADRASGRWTGELFF | TGTGCCATTGCGGACAGGGCTAGCGGGAGGTGGACCGGGGAGCTGTTTTTT | TRBD2 | TRBJ2-2 | TRBV28 | .
CASSPGTGSSGANVLTF | TGTGCCAGCAGCCCCGGGACAGGGAGCTCTGGGGCCAACGTCCTGACTTTC | TRBD1 | TRBJ2-6 | TRBV7-9 | .
CASSLVVTGGDGSPLHF | TGTGCCAGCAGCTTAGTGGTAACAGGAGGTGATGGTTCACCCCTCCACTTT | . | TRBJ1-6 | TRBV7-9 | .
CSARGLAKYEQYF | TGCAGTGCTAGGGGACTAGCGAAATACGAGCAGTACTTC | TRBD2 | TRBJ2-7 | TRBV20-1 | .
CSVGGQGARTEAFF | TGCAGCGTAGGGGGACAGGGGGCGCGGACTGAAGCTTTCTTT | TRBD1 | TRBJ1-1 | TRBV29-1 | many
CAIARGDTETFF | TGTGCCATCGCCCGTGGGGATACTGAGACTTTCTTT | . | TRBJ1-1 | TRBV10-3 | .
CASSPSGSSGNTIYF | TGTGCCAGCTCACCATCGGGGAGCTCTGGAAACACCATATATTTT | . | TRBJ1-3 | TRBV18 | .
CSASPRGLDTEQYF | TGCAGTGCTAGTCCCAGGGGACTCGACACGGAGCAGTACTTC | . | TRBJ2-7 | TRBV20-1 | few
CAWGRGYEQYF | TGTGCCTGGGGAAGGGGTTACGAGCAGTACTTC | . | TRBJ2-7 | TRBV19 | once
CASSYGREQYF | TGCGCCAGCAGCTACGGGAGGGAGCAGTACTTC | TRBD2 | TRBJ2-7 | TRBV5-1 | .
CASSDRGWAEAFF | TGTGCCAGCAGTGACAGGGGATGGGCTGAAGCTTTCTTT | . | TRBJ1-1 | TRBV6-1 | .
CASSLGTEQETQYF | TGTGCCAGCAGCTTAGGGACAGAGCAAGAGACCCAGTACTTC | . | TRBJ2-5 | TRBV7-6 | many
CSAGRGGGTEAFF | TGCAGCGCCGGTCGGGGAGGGGGGACTGAAGCTTTCTTT | . | TRBJ1-1 | TRBV29-1 | once
CATSRDQARETDGYTF | TGTGCCACCAGCAGAGATCAGGCGAGAGAGACAGATGGCTACACCTTC | . | TRBJ1-2 | TRBV15 | .
CASTYGGSIDEQYF | TGTGCCAGCACCTACGGCGGGAGTATCGACGAGCAGTACTTC | TRBD2 | TRBJ2-7 | TRBV7-9 | .